This TCR beta chain was sequenced for a study of shared clonotypes between healthy human individuals. CD45RO-negative CD8 cells positively selected for CCR7 made up the naive population, which excluded terminally differentiated effector memory CD45RA+ cells. TCRdb keeps only in-frame clones here, not all; method: immunoSEQ multiplex PCR. Among around 2.1 million clones listed, more than 85% were seen once. The CDR3 has 15 amino acids. V was pared by 5 bases and J by 2 bases, with 3 bases of the junction left unmatched. Germline V lookup: CDR1 MNHEY, CDR2 SMNVEV (reference sequence). Sequenced sample: naive CD8+ T cells from PBMCs. This rearrangement joins TRBV27 to TRBJ1-3; 10 bases fit TRBD1. The receptor comes from a man aged 18 to 29 in good health. Some clones in this sample may be carry-over from other donors' samples. The CDR3 DNA follows: TGTGCCAGCAGTGACGGGACAGGGGCTGGAAACACCATATATTTT. Protein sequence: CASSDGTGAGNTIYF.